Here is one T cell receptor (beta chain) with its context. The data derive from a study of cytomegalovirus exposure and HLA in healthy donors. This CDR3 contains 14 residues. Per the germline V gene, CDR1 is SGHNT and CDR2 is YYREEE (reference sequence). V lost 0 bases and J lost 5, with 11 bases in between. Primers for the PCR totalled 60 Vbeta and 13 Jbeta. The authors' processing: Approximately 11 million of 80 million or so unique TCR beta chains were shared, per a later count. Clones were read by immunoSEQ multiplex PCR, and TCRdb kept only the in-frame ones, dropping some. V and J calls and clone size are those listed in that table; D and trimming were worked out from the DNA. The sample has roughly 150,000 clones, approximately 78% seen once.

The sample taken for sequencing was PBMCs. The rearrangement uses TRBV5-4 and TRBJ2-5; D perhaps matches TRBD1 (5 bases). This clonotype originated in a girl aged 2-10 years in good health and CMV-seropositive. DNA of the CDR3: TGTGCCAGCAGCTTGGTGGGGCCAGGTGAGACCCAGTACTTC. Encoded protein: CASSLVGPGETQYF. The full variable domain, in which reference TRBV5-4 and TRBJ2-5 provide the parts outside the CDR3, is ETGVTQSPTHLIKTRGQQVTLRCSSQSGHNTVSWYQQALGQGPQFIFQYYREEENGRGNFPPRFSGLQFPNYSSELNVNALELDDSALYLCASSLVGPGETQYFGPGTRLLVL.